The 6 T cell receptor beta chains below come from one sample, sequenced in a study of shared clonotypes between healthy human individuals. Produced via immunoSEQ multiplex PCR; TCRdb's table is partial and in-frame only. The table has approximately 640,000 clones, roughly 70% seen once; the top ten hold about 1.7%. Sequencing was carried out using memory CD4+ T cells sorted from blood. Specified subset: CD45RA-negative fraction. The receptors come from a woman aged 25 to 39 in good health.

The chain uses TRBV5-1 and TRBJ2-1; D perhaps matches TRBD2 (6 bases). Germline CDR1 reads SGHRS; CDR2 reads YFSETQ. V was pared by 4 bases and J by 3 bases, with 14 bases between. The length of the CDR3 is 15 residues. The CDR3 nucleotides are TGCGCCAGCAGCACTTCTAGCGCTGGCTACAATGAGCAGTTCTTC. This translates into CASSTSSAGYNEQFF.

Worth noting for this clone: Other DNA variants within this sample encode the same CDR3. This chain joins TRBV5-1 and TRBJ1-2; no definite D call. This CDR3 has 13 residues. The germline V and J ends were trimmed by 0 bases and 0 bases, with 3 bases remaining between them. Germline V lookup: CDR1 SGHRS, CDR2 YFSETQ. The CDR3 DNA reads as TGCGCCAGCAGCTTGGGAACTAACTATGGCTACACCTTC. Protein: CASSLGTNYGYTF.

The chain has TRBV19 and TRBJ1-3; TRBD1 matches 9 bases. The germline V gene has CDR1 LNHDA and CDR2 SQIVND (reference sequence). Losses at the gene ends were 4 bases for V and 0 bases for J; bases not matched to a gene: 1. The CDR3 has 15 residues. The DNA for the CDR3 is TGTGCCAGTAGTACGACAGGGGGCTCTGGAAACACCATATATTTT. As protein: CASSTTGGSGNTIYF.

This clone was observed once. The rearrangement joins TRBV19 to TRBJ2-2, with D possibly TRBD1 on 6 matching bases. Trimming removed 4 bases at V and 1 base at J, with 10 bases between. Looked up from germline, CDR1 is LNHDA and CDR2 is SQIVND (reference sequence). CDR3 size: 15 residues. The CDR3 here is CASSRKTGNTGELFF. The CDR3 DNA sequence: TGTGCCAGTAGTAGAAAGACAGGGAACACCGGGGAGCTGTTTTTT.

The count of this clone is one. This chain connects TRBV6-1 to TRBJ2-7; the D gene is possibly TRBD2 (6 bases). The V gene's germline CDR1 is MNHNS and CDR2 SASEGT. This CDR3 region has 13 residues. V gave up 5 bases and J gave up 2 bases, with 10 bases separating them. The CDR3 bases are TGTGCCAGCAGTCTGGGGGGACCCTACGAGCAGTACTTC. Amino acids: CASSLGGPYEQYF.

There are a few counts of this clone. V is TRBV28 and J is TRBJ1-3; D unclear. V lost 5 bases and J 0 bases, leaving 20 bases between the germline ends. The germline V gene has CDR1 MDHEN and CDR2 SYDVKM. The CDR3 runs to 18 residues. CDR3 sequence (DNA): TGTGCCAGCAGTCCCGCGGGTTACAGCCCGGTCTCTGGAAACACCATATATTTT. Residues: CASSPAGYSPVSGNTIYF.